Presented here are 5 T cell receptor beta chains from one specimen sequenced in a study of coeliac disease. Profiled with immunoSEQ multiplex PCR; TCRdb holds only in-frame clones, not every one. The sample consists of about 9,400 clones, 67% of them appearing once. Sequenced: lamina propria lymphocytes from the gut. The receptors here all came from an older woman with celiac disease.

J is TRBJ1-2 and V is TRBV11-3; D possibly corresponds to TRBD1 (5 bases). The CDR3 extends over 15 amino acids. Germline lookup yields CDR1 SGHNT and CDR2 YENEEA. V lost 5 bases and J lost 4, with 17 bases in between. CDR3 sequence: CASSRRGQGGYGYTF. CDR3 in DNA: TGTGCCAGCAGCCGCCGTGGGCAGGGTGGCTATGGCTACACCTTC. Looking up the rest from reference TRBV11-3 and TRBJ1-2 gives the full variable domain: EAGVVQSPRYKIIEKKQPVAFWCNPISGHNTLYWYLQNLGQGPELLIRYENEEAVDDSQLPKDRFSAERLKGVDSTLKIQPAELGDSAVYLCASSRRGQGGYGYTFGSGTRLTVV.

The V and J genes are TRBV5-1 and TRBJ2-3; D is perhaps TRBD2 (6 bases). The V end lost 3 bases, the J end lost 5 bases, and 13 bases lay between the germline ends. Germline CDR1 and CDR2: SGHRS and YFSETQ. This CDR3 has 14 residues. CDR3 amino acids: CASSWGDRVDTQYF. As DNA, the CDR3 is TGCGCCAGCAGCTGGGGGGACCGCGTAGATACGCAGTATTTT.

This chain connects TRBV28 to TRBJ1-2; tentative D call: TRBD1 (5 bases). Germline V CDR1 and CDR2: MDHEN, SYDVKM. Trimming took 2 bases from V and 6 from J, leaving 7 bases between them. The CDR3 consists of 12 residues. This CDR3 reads CASSLGGDGYTF. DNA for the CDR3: TGTGCCAGCAGTTTAGGAGGGGATGGCTACACCTTC.

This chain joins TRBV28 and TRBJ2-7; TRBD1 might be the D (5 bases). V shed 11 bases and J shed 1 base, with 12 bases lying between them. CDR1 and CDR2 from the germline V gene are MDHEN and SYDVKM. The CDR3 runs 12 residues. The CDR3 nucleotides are TGTGCCGGGGCCCGGTCGTCCTACGAGCAGTACTTC. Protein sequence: CAGARSSYEQYF.

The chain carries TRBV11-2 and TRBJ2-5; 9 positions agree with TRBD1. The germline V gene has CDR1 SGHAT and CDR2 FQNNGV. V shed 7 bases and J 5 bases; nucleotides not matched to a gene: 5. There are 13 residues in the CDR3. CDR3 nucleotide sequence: TGTGCCAGCACCCGAGGACAGGGGGAGACCCAGTACTTC. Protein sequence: CASTRGQGETQYF.